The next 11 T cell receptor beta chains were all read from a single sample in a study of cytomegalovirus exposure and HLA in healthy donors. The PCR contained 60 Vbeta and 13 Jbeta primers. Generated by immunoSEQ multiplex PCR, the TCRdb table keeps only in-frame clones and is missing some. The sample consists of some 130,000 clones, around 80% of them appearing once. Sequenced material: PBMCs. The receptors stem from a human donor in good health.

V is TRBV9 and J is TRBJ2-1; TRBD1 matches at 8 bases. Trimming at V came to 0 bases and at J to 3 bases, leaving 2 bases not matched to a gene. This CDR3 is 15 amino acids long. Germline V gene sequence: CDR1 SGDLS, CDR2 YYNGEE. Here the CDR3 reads CASSVVTGVYNEQFF. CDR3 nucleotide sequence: TGTGCCAGCAGCGTAGTGACAGGGGTCTACAATGAGCAGTTCTTC.

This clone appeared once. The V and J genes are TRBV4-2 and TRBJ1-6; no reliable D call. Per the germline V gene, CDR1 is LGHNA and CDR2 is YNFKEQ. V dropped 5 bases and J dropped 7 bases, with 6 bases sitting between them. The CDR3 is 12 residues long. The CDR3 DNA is TGTGCCAGCAGCTTGGCAAATTCACCCCTCCACTTT. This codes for CASSLANSPLHF.

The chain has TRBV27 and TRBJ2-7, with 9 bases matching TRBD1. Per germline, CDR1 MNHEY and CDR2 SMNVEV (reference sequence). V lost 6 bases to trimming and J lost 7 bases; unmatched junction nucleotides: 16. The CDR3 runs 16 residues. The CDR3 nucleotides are TGTGCCAGCAGCCGTATACCATCGGGACAGGGAAAAGAGCAGTACTTC. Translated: CASSRIPSGQGKEQYF.

The CDR3 is CASSLALGQSEQYF. The CDR3 coding sequence is TGCGCCAGCAGCTTGGCCCTTGGACAGTCGGAGCAGTACTTC. This sequence joins TRBV5-1 and TRBJ2-7; maybe TRBD1 (6 bases). Trimming removed 0 bases at V and 7 bases at J, with 14 bases between. CDR3 length: 14 residues. From germline, CDR1 is SGHRS and CDR2 YFSETQ.

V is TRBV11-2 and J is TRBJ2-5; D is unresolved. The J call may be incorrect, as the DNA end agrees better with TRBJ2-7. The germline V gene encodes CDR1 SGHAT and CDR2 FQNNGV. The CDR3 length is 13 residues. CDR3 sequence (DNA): TGTGCCAGCAGCTTAGCTATCTCCTACGAGCAGTACTTC. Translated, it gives CASSLAISYEQYF.

This CDR3 is CASSYSGGSYNEQFF. The DNA for the CDR3 is TGTGCCAGCAGTTACTCCGGGGGCTCCTACAATGAGCAGTTCTTC. The chain uses TRBV6-5 and TRBJ2-1; weak D call: TRBD2 (6 bases). Germline-derived CDR1 and CDR2 are MNHEY and SVGAGI. V was shortened by 0 bases and J by 0 bases, with 6 bases between the two germline ends. This CDR3 spans 15 amino acids.

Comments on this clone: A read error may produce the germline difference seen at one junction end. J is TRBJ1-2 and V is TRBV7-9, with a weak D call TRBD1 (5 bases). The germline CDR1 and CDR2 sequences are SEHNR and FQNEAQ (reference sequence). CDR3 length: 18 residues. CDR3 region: CSSSLGVPLREVSYGYTF. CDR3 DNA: TGTTCCAGCAGCTTAGGAGTCCCCCTCAGGGAGGTGAGCTATGGCTACACCTTC.

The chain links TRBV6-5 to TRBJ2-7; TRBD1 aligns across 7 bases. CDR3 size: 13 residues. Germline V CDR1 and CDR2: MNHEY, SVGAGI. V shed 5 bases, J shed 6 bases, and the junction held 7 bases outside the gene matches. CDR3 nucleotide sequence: TGTGCCAGCAGTGACGCCAACAGGGGCGAGCAGTACTTC. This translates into CASSDANRGEQYF.

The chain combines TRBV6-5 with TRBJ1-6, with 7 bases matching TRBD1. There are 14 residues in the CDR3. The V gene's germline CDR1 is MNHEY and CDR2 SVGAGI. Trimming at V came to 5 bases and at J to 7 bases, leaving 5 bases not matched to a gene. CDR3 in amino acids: CASSDRDRNSPLHF. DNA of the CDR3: TGTGCCAGCAGTGACCGGGACAGAAATTCACCCCTCCACTTT.

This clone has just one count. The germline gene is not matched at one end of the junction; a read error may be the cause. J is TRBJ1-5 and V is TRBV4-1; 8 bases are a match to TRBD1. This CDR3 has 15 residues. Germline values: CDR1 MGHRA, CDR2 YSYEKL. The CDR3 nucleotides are TGCGCCAGCAGCCAAGATCAGGGGGCTAATCTGCCCCAGCATTTT. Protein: CASSQDQGANLPQHF.

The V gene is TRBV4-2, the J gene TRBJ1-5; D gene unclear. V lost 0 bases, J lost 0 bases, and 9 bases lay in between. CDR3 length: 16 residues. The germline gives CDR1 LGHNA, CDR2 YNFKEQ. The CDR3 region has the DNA TGTGCCAGCAGCCAAGAGGGAGTTTATAGCAATCAGCCCCAGCATTTT. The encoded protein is CASSQEGVYSNQPQHF.